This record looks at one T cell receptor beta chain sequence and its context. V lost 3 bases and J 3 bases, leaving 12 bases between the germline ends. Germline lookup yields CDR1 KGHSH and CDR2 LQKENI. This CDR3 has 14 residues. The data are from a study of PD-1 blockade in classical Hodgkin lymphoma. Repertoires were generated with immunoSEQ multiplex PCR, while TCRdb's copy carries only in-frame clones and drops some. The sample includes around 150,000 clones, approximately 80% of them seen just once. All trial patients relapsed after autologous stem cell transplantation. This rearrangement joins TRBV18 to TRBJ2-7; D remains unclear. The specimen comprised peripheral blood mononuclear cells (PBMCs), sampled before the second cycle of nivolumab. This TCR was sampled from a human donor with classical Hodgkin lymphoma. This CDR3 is CASSPPSDHYEQYF. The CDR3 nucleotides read TGTGCCAGCTCACCGCCCTCGGATCACTACGAGCAGTACTTC. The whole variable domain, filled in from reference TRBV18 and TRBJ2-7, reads NAGVMQNPRHLVRRRGQEARLRCSPMKGHSHVYWYRQLPEEGLKFMVYLQKENIIDESGMPKERFSAEFPKEGPSILRIQQVVRGDSAAYFCASSPPSDHYEQYFGPGTRLTVT.